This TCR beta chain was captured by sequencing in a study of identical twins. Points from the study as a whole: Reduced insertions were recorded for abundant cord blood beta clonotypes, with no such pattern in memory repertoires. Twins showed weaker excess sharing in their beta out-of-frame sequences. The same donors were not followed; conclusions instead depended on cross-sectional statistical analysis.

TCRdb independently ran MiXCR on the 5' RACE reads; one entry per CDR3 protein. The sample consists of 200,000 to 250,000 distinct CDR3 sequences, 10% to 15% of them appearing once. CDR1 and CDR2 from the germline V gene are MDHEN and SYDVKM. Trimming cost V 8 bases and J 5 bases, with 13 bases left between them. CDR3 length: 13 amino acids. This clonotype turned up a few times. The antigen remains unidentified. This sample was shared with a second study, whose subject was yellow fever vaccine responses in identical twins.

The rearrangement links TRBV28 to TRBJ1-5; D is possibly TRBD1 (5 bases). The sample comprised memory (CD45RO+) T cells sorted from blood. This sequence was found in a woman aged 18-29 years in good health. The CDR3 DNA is TGTGCCAGCCAAGGGACGGACGATCAGCCCCAGCATTTT. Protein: CASQGTDDQPQHF.